The clone carrying this T cell receptor (beta chain) was found a few times. This record belongs to a study of blood T cell repertoires in COVID-19. Study in general: The origin of the acute and convalescent COVID-19 samples was the United States, Italy and Spain. From T cells, B-cell-depleted T cells, or PBMCs came the material, which was cDNA or gDNA.

V was clipped by 8 bases and J by 5 bases; unmatched bases: 10. Germline lookup yields CDR1 SGHAT and CDR2 FQNNGV. CDR3 length: 16 residues. In the source study's methods: Amplification from reference gene primers served as the basis for estimated nucleated cell counts. Measured with immunoSEQ multiplex PCR; TCRdb has only the in-frame clones, and not every one. V and J calls and clone size come straight from that table; D and trimming were deduced from the DNA. The data show some 200,000 clones, 84% seen once. The sample was peripheral blood. The chain recombines TRBV11-2 with TRBJ2-5; 14 positions match TRBD2. This clonotype originated in a human donor in a cohort sampled during active COVID-19. The CDR3 sequence: CASDTGTSGSLETQYF. Here the CDR3 DNA reads TGTGCCAGCGATACCGGGACTAGCGGGAGCTTGGAGACCCAGTACTTC.